Listed below are T cell receptor beta chains from one sample, sequenced in a study of T-cell memory formation after mild COVID-19. TCRdb called the 5' RACE reads again in MiXCR, with one record for every CDR3 protein. The data hold about 320,000 distinct CDR3 sequences, with 13% to 15% observed a single time. What was sequenced was PBMCs or a T cell subset sorted from them (not recorded which). These TCRs come from a man aged 18-30 years who had mild COVID-19 (a few samples of this study predate the infection). Cell type and time point are not known. Each CDR3 is given with its conserved first and last residue. D genes are given only for firm matches. Expanded clones get a size class; other rows say once, few or many, or leave the size out.

v_call: TRBV7-2
j_call: TRBJ2-5
clone_size: few
cdr3_length: 13
d_call: -
cdr3_nt: TGTGCCAGCGGATTCAGGGATTGGGTGACCCAGTACTTC
cdr3_aa: CASGFRDWVTQYF

v_call: TRBV7-3
j_call: TRBJ2-5
clone_size: -
cdr3_length: 15
d_call: TRBD2
cdr3_nt: TGTGCCAGCAGCTTAGGAGCGGGGGTCAAAGAGACCCAGTACTTC
cdr3_aa: CASSLGAGVKETQYF

v_call: TRBV20-1
j_call: TRBJ2-5
clone_size: few
cdr3_length: 12
d_call: -
cdr3_nt: TGCAGTGCTTCAGGGGCACGGGAGACCCAGTACTTC
cdr3_aa: CSASGARETQYF

v_call: TRBV7-3
j_call: TRBJ2-5
clone_size: -
cdr3_length: 14
d_call: -
cdr3_nt: TGTGCCAGCAGCTTAACTCTAGCGTTTGAGACCCAGTACTTC
cdr3_aa: CASSLTLAFETQYF

v_call: TRBV4-1
j_call: TRBJ2-3
clone_size: many
cdr3_length: 17
d_call: TRBD2
cdr3_nt: TGCGCCAGCAGCCAAGATTTTACTAGCGGGGGCACAGATACGCAGTATTTT
cdr3_aa: CASSQDFTSGGTDTQYF

v_call: TRBV9
j_call: TRBJ2-1
clone_size: few
cdr3_length: 15
d_call: -
cdr3_nt: TGTGCCAGCAGCGACGGGACTTTATATGGTAATGAGCAGTTCTTC
cdr3_aa: CASSDGTLYGNEQFF

v_call: TRBV20-1
j_call: TRBJ1-5
clone_size: -
cdr3_length: 11
d_call: -
cdr3_nt: TGCAGTGCGGCGGCAGGTCAGCCCCAGCATTTT
cdr3_aa: CSAAAGQPQHF

v_call: TRBV20-1
j_call: TRBJ2-5
clone_size: few
cdr3_length: 14
d_call: -
cdr3_nt: TGCAGTGCGATTAAGGACTATCCCGGGGAGACCCAGTACTTC
cdr3_aa: CSAIKDYPGETQYF

v_call: TRBV6-2/TRBV6-3
j_call: TRBJ2-1
clone_size: many
cdr3_length: 14
d_call: TRBD1
cdr3_nt: TGTGCCAGCAGTTCCGGGACAGGGATCAATGAGCAGTTCTTC
cdr3_aa: CASSSGTGINEQFF

v_call: TRBV12-3/TRBV12-4
j_call: TRBJ2-7
clone_size: -
cdr3_length: 15
d_call: -
cdr3_nt: TGTGCCAGCAGTCGTTTCTTATCTAGCTCCTACGAGCAGTACTTC
cdr3_aa: CASSRFLSSSYEQYF

v_call: TRBV5-4
j_call: TRBJ2-2
clone_size: -
cdr3_length: 11
d_call: -
cdr3_nt: TGTGCCAGCCGGTTGAGCGGGGAGCTGTTTTTT
cdr3_aa: CASRLSGELFF

v_call: TRBV20-1
j_call: TRBJ2-3
clone_size: many
cdr3_length: 16
d_call: TRBD2
cdr3_nt: TGCAGTGCTAAAAGCCTACTAGCGGGGGAAGCAGATACGCAGTATTTT
cdr3_aa: CSAKSLLAGEADTQYF

v_call: TRBV2
j_call: TRBJ1-1
clone_size: -
cdr3_length: 14
d_call: -
cdr3_nt: TGTGCCAGCAGTGACGGACCGTTGAACACTGAAGCTTTCTTT
cdr3_aa: CASSDGPLNTEAFF

v_call: TRBV7-2
j_call: TRBJ1-1
clone_size: few
cdr3_length: 15
d_call: -
cdr3_nt: TGTGCCAGCAGCCCGCGGGGGACGGGGAACACTGAAGCTTTCTTT
cdr3_aa: CASSPRGTGNTEAFF

v_call: TRBV5-4
j_call: TRBJ2-1
clone_size: few
cdr3_length: 16
d_call: TRBD2
cdr3_nt: TGTGCCAGCTGGAAAACCGGGACTAGCGGGGGGGATGAGCAGTTCTTC
cdr3_aa: CASWKTGTSGGDEQFF

v_call: TRBV19
j_call: TRBJ1-1
clone_size: -
cdr3_length: 13
d_call: -
cdr3_nt: TGTGCCAGTACTGACACCAGAAACACTGAAGCTTTCTTT
cdr3_aa: CASTDTRNTEAFF

v_call: TRBV6-5
j_call: TRBJ1-6
clone_size: few
cdr3_length: 16
d_call: -
cdr3_nt: TGTGCCAGCAGTTACTCATGGTCAGGGAATAATTCACCCCTCCACTTT
cdr3_aa: CASSYSWSGNNSPLHF

v_call: TRBV7-9
j_call: TRBJ2-2
clone_size: -
cdr3_length: 22
d_call: -
cdr3_nt: TGTGCCAGCAGCTTAGACCCCCTTGGGATAGGAGCCCAGAAAAGAGGCACCGGGGAGCTGTTTTTT
cdr3_aa: CASSLDPLGIGAQKRGTGELFF

v_call: TRBV4-3
j_call: TRBJ1-2
clone_size: many
cdr3_length: 14
d_call: -
cdr3_nt: TGCGCCAGCAGCCACGAACAGGGCTACTATGGCTACACCTTC
cdr3_aa: CASSHEQGYYGYTF

v_call: TRBV28
j_call: TRBJ1-2
clone_size: few
cdr3_length: 15
d_call: TRBD1
cdr3_nt: TGTGCCAGCAGTTGGACAGGGGTAGAGGACTATGGCTATACCTTC
cdr3_aa: CASSWTGVEDYGYTF

v_call: TRBV9
j_call: TRBJ2-5
clone_size: few
cdr3_length: 13
d_call: -
cdr3_nt: TGTGCCAGCAGCGGGGGACTCCAAGAGACCCAGTACTTC
cdr3_aa: CASSGGLQETQYF

v_call: TRBV4-1
j_call: TRBJ2-1
clone_size: many
cdr3_length: 16
d_call: TRBD2
cdr3_nt: TGCGCCAGCCGGTGGGGACTAGCGGGGGGGGCCAATGAGCAGTTCTTC
cdr3_aa: CASRWGLAGGANEQFF

v_call: TRBV18
j_call: TRBJ2-6
clone_size: -
cdr3_length: 17
d_call: -
cdr3_nt: TGTGCCAGCTCAGAGGGGACATTTAGCTCTGGGGCCAACGTCCTGACTTTC
cdr3_aa: CASSEGTFSSGANVLTF

v_call: TRBV12-5
j_call: TRBJ2-1
clone_size: -
cdr3_length: 15
d_call: TRBD2
cdr3_nt: TGTGCTAGTGGTGCGGGGCGGGGGGGCCTCGATGAGCAGTTCTTC
cdr3_aa: CASGAGRGGLDEQFF

v_call: TRBV5-5
j_call: TRBJ1-1
clone_size: -
cdr3_length: 15
d_call: -
cdr3_nt: TGTGCCAGCAGCTTGGGGACAGCATTGAACACTGAAGCTTTCTTT
cdr3_aa: CASSLGTALNTEAFF

v_call: TRBV29-1
j_call: TRBJ2-3
clone_size: few
cdr3_length: 14
d_call: -
cdr3_nt: TGCAGCGTTGAAGGGGGGCGCGGGGCAGATACGCAGTATTTT
cdr3_aa: CSVEGGRGADTQYF

v_call: TRBV12-3/TRBV12-4
j_call: TRBJ2-3
clone_size: few
cdr3_length: 14
d_call: -
cdr3_nt: TGTGCCAGCAGTTTAGCGGGCAGTTCAGATACGCAGTATTTT
cdr3_aa: CASSLAGSSDTQYF

v_call: TRBV20-1
j_call: TRBJ1-2
clone_size: -
cdr3_length: 11
d_call: TRBD1
cdr3_nt: TGCAGTGCGACAGGGGTGGATGGCTACACCTTC
cdr3_aa: CSATGVDGYTF

v_call: TRBV6-5
j_call: TRBJ2-1
clone_size: few
cdr3_length: 14
d_call: TRBD1
cdr3_nt: TGTGCCAGCAGTACCGGGACAGGCTACAATGAGCAGTTCTTC
cdr3_aa: CASSTGTGYNEQFF

v_call: TRBV15
j_call: TRBJ2-5
clone_size: -
cdr3_length: 14
d_call: -
cdr3_nt: TGTGCCACCAGTACCCTTGGGGCTGGAGAGACCCAGTACTTC
cdr3_aa: CATSTLGAGETQYF

v_call: TRBV7-2
j_call: TRBJ2-4
clone_size: -
cdr3_length: 13
d_call: -
cdr3_nt: TGTGCCAGCAGCACGGGGCACGACAAGGTTGGGTACTTC
cdr3_aa: CASSTGHDKVGYF

v_call: TRBV12-3/TRBV12-4
j_call: TRBJ2-7
clone_size: many
cdr3_length: 14
d_call: -
cdr3_nt: TGTGCCAGCAGTTTATCACCGCGGCCCTACGAGCAGTACTTC
cdr3_aa: CASSLSPRPYEQYF

v_call: TRBV10-3
j_call: TRBJ2-5
clone_size: -
cdr3_length: 17
d_call: TRBD2
cdr3_nt: TGTGCCATCAGTGAGGTGGGGGCTAGCGGGGGTCAAGAGACCCAGTACTTC
cdr3_aa: CAISEVGASGGQETQYF

v_call: TRBV7-9
j_call: TRBJ1-3
clone_size: few
cdr3_length: 17
d_call: -
cdr3_nt: TGTGCCAGCAGCTTAGCGCTTCTAGGGGCCTCTGGAAACACCATATATTTT
cdr3_aa: CASSLALLGASGNTIYF

v_call: TRBV6-5
j_call: TRBJ2-2
clone_size: few
cdr3_length: 15
d_call: TRBD1
cdr3_nt: TGTGCCAGCAGTTACTCGAACAGGGGTGGCGGGGAGCTGTTTTTT
cdr3_aa: CASSYSNRGGGELFF

v_call: TRBV12-3/TRBV12-4
j_call: TRBJ2-7
clone_size: few
cdr3_length: 15
d_call: TRBD1
cdr3_nt: TGTGCCAGCAGCTACACCGGGACAGGGCCGTACGAGCAGTACTTC
cdr3_aa: CASSYTGTGPYEQYF

v_call: TRBV30
j_call: TRBJ2-7
clone_size: -
cdr3_length: 15
d_call: -
cdr3_nt: TGTGCCTGGAGCAGGGCCCGGGGCTCCTCCTACGAGCAGTACTTC
cdr3_aa: CAWSRARGSSYEQYF

v_call: TRBV21-1
j_call: TRBJ2-1
clone_size: -
cdr3_length: 16
d_call: -
cdr3_nt: TGTGCCAGCATCATCCCGACTAGCGGGGGGGCTTGCGAGCAGTTCTTC
cdr3_aa: CASIIPTSGGACEQFF

v_call: TRBV7-8
j_call: TRBJ2-3
clone_size: -
cdr3_length: 15
d_call: TRBD2
cdr3_nt: TGTGCCAGCAGCTCCCTCGGGGGGGGCACAGATACGCAGTATTTT
cdr3_aa: CASSSLGGGTDTQYF

v_call: TRBV5-1
j_call: TRBJ2-7
clone_size: -
cdr3_length: 13
d_call: -
cdr3_nt: TGCGCCAGCAGCTTGGGGGGCGTTAGCGAGCAGTACTTC
cdr3_aa: CASSLGGVSEQYF

v_call: TRBV21-1
j_call: TRBJ2-1
clone_size: few
cdr3_length: 16
d_call: -
cdr3_nt: TGTGCCAGCAGCAAAGTCCAGGCTTTTTCCTACAATGAGCAGTTCTTC
cdr3_aa: CASSKVQAFSYNEQFF

v_call: TRBV29-1
j_call: TRBJ2-1
clone_size: many
cdr3_length: 14
d_call: TRBD1
cdr3_nt: TGCACCGGACTAGGACAGGGGGGTTACAATGAGCAGTTCTTC
cdr3_aa: CTGLGQGGYNEQFF

v_call: TRBV20-1
j_call: TRBJ1-3
clone_size: many
cdr3_length: 12
d_call: -
cdr3_nt: TGCAGTGCTAGACAGGGGGGAAACACCATATATTTT
cdr3_aa: CSARQGGNTIYF

v_call: TRBV7-3
j_call: TRBJ2-6
clone_size: -
cdr3_length: 17
d_call: -
cdr3_nt: TGTGCCAGCAGCTTAGGGGCATTCAACTCTGGGGCCAACGTCCTGACTTTC
cdr3_aa: CASSLGAFNSGANVLTF

v_call: TRBV10-3
j_call: TRBJ2-3
clone_size: -
cdr3_length: 12
d_call: -
cdr3_nt: TGTGCCACTGCCACTGGCACAGATACGCAGTATTTT
cdr3_aa: CATATGTDTQYF

v_call: TRBV7-9
j_call: TRBJ2-2
clone_size: many
cdr3_length: 14
d_call: -
cdr3_nt: TGTGCCAGCAGCTCACAGGGAAATAGCGGGGAGCTGTTTTTT
cdr3_aa: CASSSQGNSGELFF

v_call: TRBV28
j_call: TRBJ2-5
clone_size: few
cdr3_length: 13
d_call: -
cdr3_nt: TGTGCTGCAGCGGGCGGGGGCCGGGAGACCCAGTACTTC
cdr3_aa: CAAAGGGRETQYF

v_call: TRBV4-1
j_call: TRBJ1-3
clone_size: -
cdr3_length: 16
d_call: -
cdr3_nt: TGCGCCAGCAGCCAAGAGGGGGGAAGCTCTGGAAACACCATATATTTT
cdr3_aa: CASSQEGGSSGNTIYF

v_call: TRBV20-1
j_call: TRBJ2-1
clone_size: -
cdr3_length: 14
d_call: -
cdr3_nt: TGCAGTGCTACGGCCGTTCTCCGGGGCAATGAGCAGTTCTTC
cdr3_aa: CSATAVLRGNEQFF

v_call: TRBV7-2
j_call: TRBJ1-1
clone_size: -
cdr3_length: 14
d_call: -
cdr3_nt: TGTGCCAGCAGCTCCTCAGACAGTTTGACTGAAGCTTTCTTT
cdr3_aa: CASSSSDSLTEAFF

v_call: TRBV12-3/TRBV12-4
j_call: TRBJ1-1
clone_size: -
cdr3_length: 16
d_call: -
cdr3_nt: TGTGCCAGCAGTTTCGGGGGGAGAAGCGAGAACACTGAAGCTTTCTTT
cdr3_aa: CASSFGGRSENTEAFF

v_call: TRBV7-2
j_call: TRBJ1-2
clone_size: -
cdr3_length: 15
d_call: TRBD1
cdr3_nt: TGTGCCAGCAGCATAAACCCGGGACAGAGCTATGGCTACACCTTC
cdr3_aa: CASSINPGQSYGYTF

v_call: TRBV7-8
j_call: TRBJ2-1
clone_size: -
cdr3_length: 15
d_call: TRBD2
cdr3_nt: TGTGCCAGCTTCGAGGGACTAGCGACCTACAATGAGCAGTTCTTC
cdr3_aa: CASFEGLATYNEQFF

v_call: TRBV12-3/TRBV12-4
j_call: TRBJ1-5
clone_size: many
cdr3_length: 14
d_call: -
cdr3_nt: TGTGCCAGCAGCCTGCAGGGAATTGAACAGCCCCAGCATTTT
cdr3_aa: CASSLQGIEQPQHF

v_call: TRBV5-1
j_call: TRBJ2-1
clone_size: -
cdr3_length: 16
d_call: -
cdr3_nt: TGCGCCAGCAGCTTGGCCTTGGCAGGACTACAAGATGAGCAGTTCTTC
cdr3_aa: CASSLALAGLQDEQFF

v_call: TRBV5-6
j_call: TRBJ2-7
clone_size: few
cdr3_length: 13
d_call: -
cdr3_nt: TGTGCCAGCAGCCCGGACAGAACCTACGAGCAGTACTTC
cdr3_aa: CASSPDRTYEQYF

v_call: TRBV9
j_call: TRBJ2-7
clone_size: many
cdr3_length: 15
d_call: TRBD1
cdr3_nt: TGTGCCAGCAGCGTAGCGGGGACAGAGAATTACGAGCAGTACTTC
cdr3_aa: CASSVAGTENYEQYF

v_call: TRBV6-5
j_call: TRBJ1-5
clone_size: few
cdr3_length: 14
d_call: TRBD1
cdr3_nt: TGTGCCAGCAGGCGGGACAGATACAGTCAGCCCCAGCATTTT
cdr3_aa: CASRRDRYSQPQHF

v_call: TRBV7-2
j_call: TRBJ2-2
clone_size: -
cdr3_length: 14
d_call: -
cdr3_nt: TGTGCCAGCAGCCACTTACGTGGGACCGGGGAGCTGTTTTTT
cdr3_aa: CASSHLRGTGELFF